These 7 T cell receptor beta chains were all obtained from the same sample, sequenced in a study of T cells expressing NK-cell markers. Using the 5' RACE reads, TCRdb records one entry per CDR3 protein without DNA. Recorded for this sample: around 550,000 distinct CDR3 sequences. Source material: blood T cells: a sorted CD56 or NKG2C T cell subset, CD4+ or CD8+ T cells, or bulk PBMC T cells (not recorded which). These receptors all come from a man between 18 and 29 years old in good health.

The chain links TRBV18 to TRBJ2-1. The CDR3 extends over 16 amino acids. CDR1 is KGHSH and CDR2 is LQKENI in the germline V gene. The chain's CDR3 is CASSPGVPSSYNEQFF.

The rearrangement joins TRBV20-1 to TRBJ2-1; TCRdb picks TRBD2, but there is no DNA to check that call. The CDR3 runs to 15 residues. The V gene's germline CDR1 is DFQATT and CDR2 SNEGSKA (reference sequence). This CDR3 is CSATRGRFTYNEQFF.

The chain has TRBV6-4 and TRBJ2-6; as DNA is missing, the TRBD2 call by TCRdb cannot be tested. The CDR3 extends over 16 amino acids. The germline V gene encodes CDR1 MRHNA and CDR2 SNTAGT. The CDR3 sequence is CARMRTSESGANVLTF.

V is TRBV5-1 and J is TRBJ2-5; without DNA, the TCRdb call of TRBD2 cannot be checked. The CDR3 contains 16 residues. Per germline, CDR1 SGHRS and CDR2 YFSETQ. The CDR3 is CASSLLGLAGQETQYF.

This rearrangement joins TRBV6-2 or TRBV6-3 to TRBJ2-2. This CDR3 comprises 15 residues. Germline assignment: CDR1 MNHEY and CDR2 SVGEGT. CDR3 residues: CASSYHRIHTGELFF.

CDR3 residues: CASRTGVRLGELFF. The chain combines TRBV27 with TRBJ2-2; the TRBD1 assignment by TCRdb is unverifiable without DNA. In germline, CDR1 is MNHEY, CDR2 SMNVEV (reference sequence). The CDR3 consists of 14 residues.

The V gene is TRBV4-3, the J gene TRBJ1-3; the D call from TCRdb, TRBD1, cannot be confirmed without DNA. CDR1 LGHNA and CDR2 YSLEER come from the germline V gene. This CDR3 contains 16 residues. Here the CDR3 reads CASSQGSRVGLNTIYF.